This note documents a single T cell receptor beta chain sequence. The specificity of this receptor is unknown. Within one base of it there is no much larger clone, and no base qualities were kept. This sample stems from a study of T cell responses to AZD1222 COVID-19 vaccine (dated by TCRdb to about 2021). A note on the overall study: AZD1222 recipients whose second dose came at about 4 weeks and those whose second dose came at about 12 weeks were combined into one group, since spike-specific TCR depth and breadth did not differ between the two schedules. A total of more than 230 trial participants underwent TCR sequencing, of whom 200 to 220 had received two doses of AZD1222 and about 26 had received two doses of the MenACWY control vaccine. Trial participants were enrolled into age subgroups of 18-55, 56-69 and 70-plus years, which contained about 150, 28 and 57 TCR-sequenced participants, respectively.

Overall results and qualifications from the work: Participants were mostly white British, with more females than males. The authors suggested clonal diversity may have been underestimated. No day 14 peak-response samples were available, so repertoires were characterized only after the peak T cell response. In the small 56-69-year group, the increase in depth fell short of significance, most likely because of low power. Epitopes outside the regions mutated in the B.1.351 and B.1.1.7 variants were reportedly recognized by nearly half of the unique spike-specific TCRs. CD4 TCRs associated with the vaccine covered the entire spike protein, and the dominant responses were in regions 160-218 and 743-854. Spike-specific TCR breadth and depth rose significantly after two AZD1222 doses compared with day 0 and with MenACWY recipients. Conclusions about previously exposed vaccinees are limited, since just a handful of AZD1222 recipients were seropositive for SARS-CoV-2 at baseline.

The CDR3 starts with the cysteine, ends with the phenylalanine, and has 14 residues. Here the CDR3 DNA is all that survives: 42 bases in frame from base 1. Germline trimming amounts to 7 bases on V and 4 bases on J, with 10 as the count of junction bases outside the gene matches. Sequences SGHRS (CDR1) and YFSETQ (CDR2) are obtained from the germline V gene. The CDR3 regions of human TCRbeta chains were subjected to immunosequencing. The source study handled its data this way. Repertoire TCRs were matched against a reference library of SARS-CoV-2-specific TCRs generated with the MIRA antigen-specificity platform. Breadth was defined as the fraction of unique TCRs that were SARS-CoV-2-associated, and depth was defined as the fraction of total T cells that were SARS-CoV-2-associated. Using the MIRA data, every spike-specific TCR was mapped to the spike region that the TCR reacted to and assigned to either a CD4 or a CD8 class. Log10-transformed breadth and depth values were compared by one-way ANOVA with Sidak's multiple comparisons tests. Sourced from immuneACCESS, this table was stored by TCRdb with only in-frame sequences that have V and J called. A share of the clones is absent; for the studies checked, an unresolved V gene accounts for under half, and the remainder has no known explanation. Clonal size and the V and J genes are those of that table, whereas D and trimming came from the DNA. This sample holds 150,000 or so clones; 90% to 95% were observed only once. The top ten clonotypes cover about 0.64% of the sample.

The meaning of the sample's time point label: baseline before first vaccination. The vaccinee samples were drawn from two UK trials, COV001 and COV002, one of which was a single-blind randomized controlled phase 2/3 trial testing AZD1222 (ChAdOx1 nCoV-19) in healthy adults. For TCRbeta chain sequencing, PBMC samples from trial participants were taken at day 0 and at day 28 after the second dose. The receptor's source is an adult in good health. The chain is made from TRBV5-1 and TRBJ2-7, with 8 bases in between that match TRBD1. The sequences come from peripheral blood, collected on day 0 of AZD1222 vaccination. CDR3 reads: CASVAGTGSYEQYF. The sequence in DNA is TGCGCCAGCGTGGCCGGGACAGGTTCTTACGAGCAGTACTTC.